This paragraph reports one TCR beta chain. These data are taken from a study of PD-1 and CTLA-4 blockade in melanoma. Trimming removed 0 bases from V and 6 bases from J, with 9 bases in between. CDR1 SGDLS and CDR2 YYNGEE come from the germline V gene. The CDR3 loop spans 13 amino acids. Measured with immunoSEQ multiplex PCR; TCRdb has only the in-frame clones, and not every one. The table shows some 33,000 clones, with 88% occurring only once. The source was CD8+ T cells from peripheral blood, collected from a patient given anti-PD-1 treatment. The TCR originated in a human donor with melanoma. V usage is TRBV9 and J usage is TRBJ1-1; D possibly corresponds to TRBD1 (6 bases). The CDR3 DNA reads TGTGCCAGCAGCGTAGGGGGGGCGGCTGAAGCTTTCTTT. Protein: CASSVGGAAEAFF.